Listed here are 27 T cell receptor beta chains from one sample, sequenced in a study of control samples from healthy donors and cancer patients (TCRdb year 2020). Libraries were made using the immunoSEQ multiplex PCR assay. TCRdb mirrors the immuneACCESS table, restricted to in-frame sequences. Some clones are absent from its copies; in checked studies, under half trace to an unresolved V gene, and the reason for the others is unknown. The sample table shows fewer than 200,000 clones, and about 90% are seen once. The ten largest clones represent around 5% of the sample. The material sequenced was blood. Receptor source: a young woman in good health.

This chain uses TRBV24-1 with TRBJ2-6; maybe TRBD2 (6 bases). The CDR3 consists of 17 residues. With 4 bases removed from V and 0 bases from J, the gap between germline ends came to 12 bases. Germline CDR1 reads KGHDR; CDR2 reads SFDVKD. The CDR3 loop reads CATSEPGLSSGANVLTF. The CDR3 DNA sequence: TGTGCCACCAGTGAACCGGGACTGAGCTCTGGGGCCAACGTCCTGACTTTC.

This clone appeared a few times. The chain recombines TRBV10-1 with TRBJ2-2, with D maybe TRBD1 (6 bases). CDR1 and CDR2 (germline): WNHNN, SYGVQD (reference sequence). V was clipped by 7 bases and J by 5 bases, with 11 bases between them. CDR3 length equals 13 residues. The CDR3 sequence is CASNQQGTGELFF. CDR3 DNA sequence: TGCGCCAGCAACCAACAGGGAACCGGGGAGCTGTTTTTT.

V and J are TRBV27 and TRBJ1-1; 12 nucleotides match TRBD1. J lost 2 bases, V lost 5 bases, and 6 bases had no gene match. Germline V gene sequence: CDR1 MNHEY, CDR2 SMNVEV (reference sequence). This CDR3 has 16 residues. CDR3 region: CASSRDRGPLNTEAFF. CDR3 coding DNA: TGTGCCAGCAGTCGGGACAGGGGGCCCCTTAACACTGAAGCTTTCTTT.

The genes are TRBV2 and TRBJ1-1, with 7 bases that match TRBD1. Germline trimming cut 7 bases from V and 5 bases from J; bases unmatched to any gene: 10. Per the germline V gene, CDR1 is SNHLY and CDR2 is FYNNEI. The CDR3 is 14 residues long. The CDR3 here is CASKRTGVLTEAFF. The CDR3 bases are TGTGCCAGCAAACGAACAGGGGTTCTGACTGAAGCTTTCTTT.

This sequence joins TRBV7-8 and TRBJ2-7, with 8 bases that match TRBD2. With V trimmed by 3 bases and J by 7 bases, 5 bases remained unmatched. Germline loops: CDR1 SGHVS, CDR2 FQNEAQ. The CDR3 length is 13 residues. The CDR3, as DNA: TGTGCCAGCAGCTTCCGGGGGGGGAGAGAGCAGTACTTC. Protein sequence: CASSFRGGREQYF. Combining the CDR3 with reference TRBV7-8 and TRBJ2-7 gives the whole variable domain GAGVSQSPRYKVAKRGQDVALRCDPISGHVSLFWYQQALGQGPEFLTYFQNEAQLDKSGLPSDRFFAERPEGSVSTLKIQRTQQEDSAVYLCASSFRGGREQYFGPGTRLTVT.

V gene TRBV18 combines with J gene TRBJ2-1; 9 bases map to TRBD1. Germline lookup yields CDR1 KGHSH and CDR2 LQKENI. V was pared by 5 bases and J by 0 bases, with 5 bases of the junction left unmatched. The CDR3 runs to 16 residues. The CDR3 reads CASSLGQGFSYNEQFF. In DNA form, the CDR3 reads TGTGCCAGCTCATTGGGACAGGGTTTCTCCTACAATGAGCAGTTCTTC. Using reference TRBV18 and TRBJ2-1 for the parts outside the CDR3, the full variable domain is NAGVMQNPRHLVRRRGQEARLRCSPMKGHSHVYWYRQLPEEGLKFMVYLQKENIIDESGMPKERFSAEFPKEGPSILRIQQVVRGDSAAYFCASSLGQGFSYNEQFFGPGTRLTVL.

This sequence joins TRBV19 and TRBJ1-1; no definite D call. Germline CDR1 LNHDA, CDR2 SQIVND (reference sequence). V was clipped by 5 bases and J by 2 bases, with 15 bases between them. This CDR3 spans 15 amino acids. The CDR3 DNA is TGTGCCAGTAGTCTTCGACGGCGATCAAACACTGAAGCTTTCTTT. This sequence encodes CASSLRRRSNTEAFF.

The CDR3 sequence is CASSVSGGRGRYGYTF. The CDR3 DNA reads as TGTGCCAGCAGCGTTAGTGGGGGGCGCGGAAGATATGGCTACACCTTC. The chain has TRBV9 and TRBJ1-2, with D possibly matching TRBD1 (6 bases). CDR1 SGDLS and CDR2 YYNGEE come from the germline V gene. V dropped 2 bases and J dropped 5 bases, with 19 bases sitting between them. The CDR3 extends over 16 amino acids.

This chain links TRBV28 with TRBJ2-7; D unresolved. Germline V gene lookup returns CDR1 MDHEN and CDR2 SYDVKM. V lost 0 bases to trimming and J lost 8 bases, with 11 bases between them. The CDR3 is 13 residues long. CDR3: CASSLWGSSQQYV. The CDR3 DNA sequence: TGTGCCAGCAGTTTATGGGGTAGTTCCCAGCAGTACGTC.

This clone occurred once. The CDR3, as DNA: TGTGCCAGCAGCTCAGGGATTAATGAAAAACTGTTTTTT. Protein: CASSSGINEKLFF. V and J are TRBV7-9 and TRBJ1-4, with D maybe TRBD1 (5 bases). From germline, CDR1 is SEHNR and CDR2 FQNEAQ (reference sequence). With 4 bases removed from V and 4 bases from J, the gap between germline ends came to 7 bases. CDR3 length: 13 residues. Full variable domain (missing parts from reference TRBV7-9 and TRBJ1-4): DTGVSQNPRHKITKRGQNVTFRCDPISEHNRLYWYRQTLGQGPEFLTYFQNEAQLEKSRLLSDRFSAERPKGSFSTLEIQRTEQGDSAMYLCASSSGINEKLFFGSGTQLSVL.

The CDR3 sequence is CASSFRTDNEKLFF. Written as DNA, the CDR3 is TGTGCCAGCAGTTTCCGGACTGACAATGAAAAACTGTTTTTT. The chain uses TRBV6-2 or TRBV6-3 and TRBJ1-4; D gene uncertain. V was cut by 4 bases and J by 5 bases, with 11 bases left in between. Per the germline V gene, CDR1 is MNHEY and CDR2 is SVGEGT. This CDR3 has 14 residues.

The genes are TRBV23-1 and TRBJ1-5; TRBD1 agrees at 7 bases. Being an ORF, TRBV23-1 has a function that is uncertain. This CDR3 has 18 amino acids. Trimming at V came to 0 bases and at J to 0 bases, leaving 8 bases not matched to a gene. This CDR3 is CASSQSRSGTASNQPQHF. CDR3 coding DNA: TGCGCCAGCAGTCAATCTAGGTCCGGGACAGCTAGCAATCAGCCCCAGCATTTT.

This chain connects TRBV6-4 to TRBJ1-5; D not resolved. The V end lost 4 bases, the J end lost 6 bases, and 10 bases lay between the germline ends. Germline V gene lookup returns CDR1 MRHNA and CDR2 SNTAGT. The CDR3 length is 13 residues. CDR3 sequence (DNA): TGTGCCAGCAGTGCGGATGCGGGTCAGCCCCAGCATTTT. It encodes CASSADAGQPQHF.

The J gene is TRBJ1-2, the V gene TRBV6-5, with 8 bases matching TRBD1. Germline loops: CDR1 MNHEY, CDR2 SVGAGI. The CDR3 spans 15 residues. V was clipped by 5 bases and J by 4 bases; unmatched bases: 9. Here the CDR3 reads CASSNWAGGGYGYTF. In DNA form, the CDR3 reads TGTGCCAGCAGTAATTGGGCAGGGGGCGGCTATGGCTACACCTTC.

V is TRBV29-1 and J is TRBJ2-3; 11 bases agree with TRBD2. Germline trimming cut 6 bases from V and 5 bases from J; bases unmatched to any gene: 22. Germline CDR1 SQVTM, CDR2 ANQGSEA. The CDR3 consists of 19 residues. CDR3 amino acids: CSVGKRILAGVQLRDTQYF. The CDR3 nucleotides are TGCAGCGTGGGAAAACGGATACTAGCGGGAGTGCAATTAAGAGATACGCAGTATTTT.

The J gene is TRBJ2-3, the V gene TRBV7-8, with 7 bases matching TRBD1. From germline, CDR1 is SGHVS and CDR2 FQNEAQ. With 4 bases clipped from V and 4 bases from J, the junction kept 8 bases outside the gene matches. This CDR3 comprises 15 residues. CDR3 residues: CASSYVTGMADTQYF. CDR3 DNA sequence: TGTGCCAGCAGCTATGTGACAGGGATGGCAGATACGCAGTATTTT.

V gene TRBV4-1 combines with J gene TRBJ1-4; 7 nucleotides agree with TRBD1. CDR1 and CDR2 (germline): MGHRA, YSYEKL. Trimming took 6 bases from V and 0 from J; bases not matched to a gene: 4. The CDR3 runs 15 residues. The CDR3 here is CASSTGDSTNEKLFF. CDR3 in DNA: TGCGCCAGCAGTACAGGGGATTCAACTAATGAAAAACTGTTTTTT.

The rearrangement links TRBV6-2 or TRBV6-3 to TRBJ1-5; unclear D gene. Germline V gene sequence: CDR1 MNHEY, CDR2 SVGEGT. This CDR3 has 12 residues. V lost 6 bases and J 2 bases, leaving 5 bases between the germline ends. CDR3 sequence: CASSTGNQPQHF. The CDR3 bases are TGTGCCAGCAGCACTGGCAATCAGCCCCAGCATTTT.

This chain uses TRBV9 with TRBJ1-3; 7 nucleotides align to TRBD1. The CDR3 contains 17 residues. Germline CDR1 SGDLS, CDR2 YYNGEE. V dropped 1 base and J dropped 4; count of bases not matched to a gene: 11. The CDR3 coding sequence is TGTGCCAGCAGCGTAACCCACCTGACAGGGTCAGGAAACACCATATATTTT. It codes for CASSVTHLTGSGNTIYF.

The chain has TRBV7-9 and TRBJ2-5; 8 bases agree with TRBD1. Germline lookup yields CDR1 SEHNR and CDR2 FQNEAQ (reference sequence). V dropped 5 bases and J dropped 2; count of bases not matched to a gene: 7. CDR3 length equals 15 residues. Written as DNA, the CDR3 is TGTGCCAGCAGCCTCAGGACAGGGCCTCAAGAGACCCAGTACTTC. This translates into CASSLRTGPQETQYF.

The V gene is TRBV5-1, the J gene TRBJ1-1, with 9 bases that match TRBD1. The germline V gene has CDR1 SGHRS and CDR2 YFSETQ. This CDR3 has 15 amino acids. V was pared by 4 bases and J by 1 base, with 5 bases of the junction left unmatched. CDR3 nucleotides: TGCGCCAGCAGCCGGTTACAGGGGGCGAACACTGAAGCTTTCTTT. This gives the protein CASSRLQGANTEAFF.

The chain employs TRBV5-4 and TRBJ2-3, with a possible D match to TRBD2 (6 bases). V was cut by 5 bases and J by 5 bases, with 15 bases left in between. The germline V gene encodes CDR1 SGHNT and CDR2 YYREEE (reference sequence). The CDR3 consists of 14 residues. For the CDR3, the DNA is TGTGCCAGCAGAGAGTCACCCGGGGGAGATACGCAGTATTTT. The encoded protein is CASRESPGGDTQYF.

The V gene is TRBV28, the J gene TRBJ2-1, with D perhaps matching TRBD1 or TRBD2 (6 bases each). Trimming removed 5 bases at V and 4 bases at J, with 12 bases between. The CDR3 extends over 14 amino acids. CDR1 is MDHEN, CDR2 SYDVKM, per germline. CDR3 nucleotides: TGTGCCAGCAGTCCACGGGGGCTATACAATGAGCAGTTCTTC. This codes for CASSPRGLYNEQFF.

The V and J genes are TRBV11-2 and TRBJ2-5; 7 positions match TRBD2. From germline, CDR1 is SGHAT and CDR2 FQNNGV. The V gene end was trimmed by 2 bases and the J gene end by 7 bases; junction bases not matched to a gene: 10. The CDR3 contains 15 residues. In DNA, the CDR3 is TGTGCCAGCAGCTTATGGACTAGGCCCGAATGGACCCAGTACTTC. Translated, it gives CASSLWTRPEWTQYF.

The rearrangement uses TRBV5-4 and TRBJ1-2, with D perhaps matching TRBD1 (6 bases). V lost 2 bases, J lost 2 bases, and 13 bases lay in between. The germline V gene has CDR1 SGHNT and CDR2 YYREEE (reference sequence). The CDR3 spans 15 residues. CDR3 in amino acids: CASSLPGHLNYGYTF. CDR3 nucleotides: TGTGCCAGCAGCTTACCGGGACATTTAAACTATGGCTACACCTTC.

This rearrangement joins TRBV6-5 to TRBJ1-2; D not resolved. The CDR3 spans 11 residues. Trimming shortened V by 6 bases and J by 6 bases, and 8 bases separated the two germline ends. Germline lookup yields CDR1 MNHEY and CDR2 SVGAGI. The chain's CDR3 is CASRETHGYTF. DNA of the CDR3: TGTGCCAGCAGAGAGACACATGGCTACACCTTC.

CDR3: CASSQEFEQYF. In nucleotides, the CDR3 is TGTGCCAGCAGCCAAGAGTTCGAGCAGTACTTC. The chain links TRBV3-1 (or the pseudogene TRBV3-2) to TRBJ2-7; the D is unclear. Germline V lookup: CDR1 LGHDT, CDR2 YNNKEL (reference sequence). V lost 0 bases, J lost 6 bases, and 3 bases lay in between. This CDR3 region has 11 residues.